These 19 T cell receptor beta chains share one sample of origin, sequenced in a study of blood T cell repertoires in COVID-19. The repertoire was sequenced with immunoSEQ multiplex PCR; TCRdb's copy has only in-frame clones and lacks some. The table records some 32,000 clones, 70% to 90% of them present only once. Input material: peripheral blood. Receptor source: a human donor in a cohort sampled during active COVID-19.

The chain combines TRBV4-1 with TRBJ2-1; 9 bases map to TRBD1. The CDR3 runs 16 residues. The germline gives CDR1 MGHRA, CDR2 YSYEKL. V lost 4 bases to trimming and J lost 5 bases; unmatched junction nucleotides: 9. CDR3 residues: CASSLGQGWANNEQFF. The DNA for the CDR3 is TGCGCCAGCAGCCTGGGACAGGGTTGGGCCAACAATGAGCAGTTCTTC.

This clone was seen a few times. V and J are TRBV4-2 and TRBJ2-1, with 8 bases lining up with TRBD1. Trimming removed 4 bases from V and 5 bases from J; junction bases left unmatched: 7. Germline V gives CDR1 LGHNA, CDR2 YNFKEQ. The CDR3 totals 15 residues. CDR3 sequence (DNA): TGTGCCAGCAGCCCACGGACAGGGTCCCACAATGAGCAGTTCTTC. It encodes CASSPRTGSHNEQFF.

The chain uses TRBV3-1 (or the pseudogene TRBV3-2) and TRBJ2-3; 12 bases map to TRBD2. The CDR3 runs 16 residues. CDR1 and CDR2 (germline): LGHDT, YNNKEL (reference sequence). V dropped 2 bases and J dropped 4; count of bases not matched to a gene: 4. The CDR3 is CASSQRTSGIADTQYF. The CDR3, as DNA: TGTGCCAGCAGCCAAAGGACTAGCGGGATCGCAGATACGCAGTATTTT.

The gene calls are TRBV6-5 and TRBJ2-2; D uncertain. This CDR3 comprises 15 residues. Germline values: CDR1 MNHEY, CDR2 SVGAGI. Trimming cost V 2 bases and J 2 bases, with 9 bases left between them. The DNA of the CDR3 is TGTGCCAGCAGTTACGGGCCAGATAACACCGGGGAGCTGTTTTTT. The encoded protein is CASSYGPDNTGELFF.

DNA for the CDR3: TGTGCTAGTGGTTTGGGACAGGGTGGTGATACGCAGTATTTT. Protein sequence: CASGLGQGGDTQYF. This chain joins TRBV12-5 and TRBJ2-3; 7 bases agree with TRBD1. This CDR3 is 14 amino acids long. Germline trimming cut 1 base from V and 6 bases from J; bases unmatched to any gene: 4. Germline values: CDR1 LGHNT, CDR2 FRNRAP. The complete variable domain, with remaining parts taken from reference TRBV12-5 and TRBJ2-3, reads DARVTQTPRHKVTEMGQEVTMRCQPILGHNTVFWYRQTMMQGLELLAYFRNRAPLDDSGMPKDRFSAEMPDATLATLKIQPSEPRDSAVYFCASGLGQGGDTQYFGPGTRLTVL.

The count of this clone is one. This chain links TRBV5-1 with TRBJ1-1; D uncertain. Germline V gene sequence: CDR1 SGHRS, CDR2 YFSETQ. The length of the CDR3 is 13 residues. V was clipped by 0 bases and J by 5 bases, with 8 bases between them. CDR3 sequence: CASSLVEKTEAFF. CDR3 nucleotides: TGCGCCAGCAGCTTGGTCGAGAAAACTGAAGCTTTCTTT.

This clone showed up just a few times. CDR3 sequence reads: CASTLTGELFF. The CDR3 region has the DNA TGTGCCAGCACCCTTACCGGGGAGCTGTTTTTT. V gene TRBV7-9 combines with J gene TRBJ2-2; D remains ambiguous. The CDR3 has 11 amino acids. Per the germline V gene, CDR1 is SEHNR and CDR2 is FQNEAQ (reference sequence). V lost 7 bases and J lost 5, with 5 bases in between. The whole variable domain, remainder taken from reference TRBV7-9 and TRBJ2-2, is DTGVSQNPRHKITKRGQNVTFRCDPISEHNRLYWYRQTLGQGPEFLTYFQNEAQLEKSRLLSDRFSAERPKGSFSTLEIQRTEQGDSAMYLCASTLTGELFFGEGSRLTVL.

The CDR3 DNA reads as TGCGCCAGCAGCCAATCTGTCAGGGGGTCCCACTATGGCTACACCTTC. Residues: CASSQSVRGSHYGYTF. The chain is built from TRBV4-1 and TRBJ1-2; 7 nucleotides agree with TRBD1. CDR1 MGHRA and CDR2 YSYEKL come from the germline V gene. V was pared by 2 bases and J by 3 bases, with 9 bases of the junction left unmatched. There are 16 residues in the CDR3.

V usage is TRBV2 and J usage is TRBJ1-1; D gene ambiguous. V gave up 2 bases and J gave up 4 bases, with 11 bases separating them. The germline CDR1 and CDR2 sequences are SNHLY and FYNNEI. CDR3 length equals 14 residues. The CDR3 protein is CASSEQAGSTEAFF. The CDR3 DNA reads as TGTGCCAGCAGTGAACAGGCCGGGAGCACTGAAGCTTTCTTT.

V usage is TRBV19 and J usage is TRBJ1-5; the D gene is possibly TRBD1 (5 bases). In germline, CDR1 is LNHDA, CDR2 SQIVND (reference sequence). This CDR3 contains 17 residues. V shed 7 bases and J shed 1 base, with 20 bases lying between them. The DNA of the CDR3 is TGTGCCAGTAATCCCCGGGGGACGGGTTGGAGCAATCAGCCCCAGCATTTT. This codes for CASNPRGTGWSNQPQHF.

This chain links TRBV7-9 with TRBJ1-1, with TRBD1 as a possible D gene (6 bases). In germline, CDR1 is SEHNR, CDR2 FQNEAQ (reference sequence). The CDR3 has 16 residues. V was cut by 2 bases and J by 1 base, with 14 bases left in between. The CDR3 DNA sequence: TGTGCCAGCAGCTTACTCGGGGGGGCTCAGAACACTGAAGCTTTCTTT. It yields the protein CASSLLGGAQNTEAFF.

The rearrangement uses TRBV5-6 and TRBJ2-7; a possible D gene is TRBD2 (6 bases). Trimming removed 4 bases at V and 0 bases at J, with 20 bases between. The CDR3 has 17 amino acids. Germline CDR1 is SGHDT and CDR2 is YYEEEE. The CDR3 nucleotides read TGTGCCAGCAGCCCCCTGTCGAAACGGGGGAGCTCCTACGAGCAGTACTTC. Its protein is CASSPLSKRGSSYEQYF.

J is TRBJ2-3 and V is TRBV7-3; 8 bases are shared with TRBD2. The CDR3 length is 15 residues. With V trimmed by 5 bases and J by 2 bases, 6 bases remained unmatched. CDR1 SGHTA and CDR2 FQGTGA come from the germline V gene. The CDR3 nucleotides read TGTGCCAGCAGCCGGGCGGGGGGCCTCACAGATACGCAGTATTTT. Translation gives CASSRAGGLTDTQYF.

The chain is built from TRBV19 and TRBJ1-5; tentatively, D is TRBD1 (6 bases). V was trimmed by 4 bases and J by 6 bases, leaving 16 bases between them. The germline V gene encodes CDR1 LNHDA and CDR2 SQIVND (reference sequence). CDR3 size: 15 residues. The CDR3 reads CASSNMGGQGQPQHF. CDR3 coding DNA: TGTGCCAGTAGTAACATGGGGGGGCAGGGTCAGCCCCAGCATTTT. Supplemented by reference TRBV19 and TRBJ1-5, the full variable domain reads DGGITQSPKYLFRKEGQNVTLSCEQNLNHDAMYWYRQDPGQGLRLIYYSQIVNDFQKGDIAEGYSVSREKKESFPLTVTSAQKNPTAFYLCASSNMGGQGQPQHFGDGTRLSIL.

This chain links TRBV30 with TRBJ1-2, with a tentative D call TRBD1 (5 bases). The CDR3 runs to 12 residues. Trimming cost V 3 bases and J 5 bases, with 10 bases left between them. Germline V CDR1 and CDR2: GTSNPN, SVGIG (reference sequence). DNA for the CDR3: TGTGCCTGGAGCCCGGCAGGGTATGGCTACACCTTC. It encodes CAWSPAGYGYTF.

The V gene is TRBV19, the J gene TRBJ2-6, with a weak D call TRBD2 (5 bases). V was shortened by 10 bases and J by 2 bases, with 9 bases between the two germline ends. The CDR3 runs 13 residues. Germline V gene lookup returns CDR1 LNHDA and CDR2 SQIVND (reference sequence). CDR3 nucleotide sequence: TGTGCCACCCGGGGTGCTGGGGCCAACGTCCTGACTTTC. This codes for CATRGAGANVLTF. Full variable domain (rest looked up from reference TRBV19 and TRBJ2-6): DGGITQSPKYLFRKEGQNVTLSCEQNLNHDAMYWYRQDPGQGLRLIYYSQIVNDFQKGDIAEGYSVSREKKESFPLTVTSAQKNPTAFYLCATRGAGANVLTFGAGSRLTVL.

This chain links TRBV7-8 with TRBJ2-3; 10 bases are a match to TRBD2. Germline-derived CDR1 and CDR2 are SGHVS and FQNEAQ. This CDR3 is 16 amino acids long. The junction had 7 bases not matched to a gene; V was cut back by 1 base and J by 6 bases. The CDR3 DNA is TGTGCCAGCAGCTTAGTGGGTAGCGGGGGGCCCGATACGCAGTATTTT. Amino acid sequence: CASSLVGSGGPDTQYF.

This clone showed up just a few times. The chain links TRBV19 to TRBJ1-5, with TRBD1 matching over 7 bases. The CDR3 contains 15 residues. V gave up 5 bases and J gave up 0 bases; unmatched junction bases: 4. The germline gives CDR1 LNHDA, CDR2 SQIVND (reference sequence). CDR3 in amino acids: CASSSQGDSNQPQHF. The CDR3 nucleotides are TGTGCCAGTAGTTCCCAGGGGGATAGCAATCAGCCCCAGCATTTT.

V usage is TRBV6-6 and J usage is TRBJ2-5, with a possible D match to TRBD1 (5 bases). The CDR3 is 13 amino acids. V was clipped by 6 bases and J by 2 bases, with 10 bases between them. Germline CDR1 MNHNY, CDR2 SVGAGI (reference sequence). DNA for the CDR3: TGTGCCAGCAGAACAGGCAATCAAGAGACCCAGTACTTC. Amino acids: CASRTGNQETQYF.